Shown below are 23 T cell receptor beta chains from a single sample sequenced in a study of blood T cell repertoires in COVID-19. The data were produced by immunoSEQ multiplex PCR, yet TCRdb's version contains in-frame clones alone and is incomplete. Found here are around 250,000 clones, roughly 90% of them singletons; the top ten hold roughly 0.96%. The sequencing sample was made of peripheral blood. These receptors all come from a woman aged 40 to 49 who had recovered from COVID-19.

V usage is TRBV3-1 (or the pseudogene TRBV3-2) and J usage is TRBJ2-5, with D perhaps TRBD1 (5 bases). V dropped 0 bases and J dropped 7 bases, with 12 bases sitting between them. CDR1 is LGHDT and CDR2 is YNNKEL in the germline V gene (reference sequence). This CDR3 contains 14 residues. CDR3 nucleotide sequence: TGTGCCAGCAGCCAAGACGCGACAGTCGGGACCCAGTACTTC. Encoded protein: CASSQDATVGTQYF.

CDR3 in amino acids: CASSPDRYGYTF. Written as DNA, the CDR3 is TGTGCCAGTAGCCCTGACAGATATGGCTACACCTTC. This chain joins TRBV19 and TRBJ1-2; D possibly corresponds to TRBD1 (5 bases). Germline-derived CDR1 and CDR2 are LNHDA and SQIVND (reference sequence). This CDR3 is 12 amino acids long. With 6 bases removed from V and 5 bases from J, the gap between germline ends came to 10 bases. The full variable domain, completed using reference TRBV19 and TRBJ1-2, is DGGITQSPKYLFRKEGQNVTLSCEQNLNHDAMYWYRQDPGQGLRLIYYSQIVNDFQKGDIAEGYSVSREKKESFPLTVTSAQKNPTAFYLCASSPDRYGYTFGSGTRLTVV.

The chain links TRBV29-1 to TRBJ2-3, with D hard to call. V was shortened by 4 bases and J by 5 bases, with 4 bases between the two germline ends. CDR1 is SQVTM, CDR2 ANQGSEA, per germline. The CDR3 has 10 residues. CDR3 nucleotides: TGCAGCGTTGTCTTAGATACGCAGTATTTT. Its translation: CSVVLDTQYF.

The chain recombines TRBV6-4 with TRBJ2-5, with 7 bases identical to TRBD1. Germline CDR1 reads MRHNA; CDR2 reads SNTAGT. The CDR3 is 13 residues long. The J segment lost 5 bases and the V segment lost 6 bases, leaving 6 bases of the junction unmatched. The DNA of the CDR3 is TGTGCCAGCAGCCCGACAGGGCAGGAGACCCAGTACTTC. It is translated as CASSPTGQETQYF.

The gene calls are TRBV19 and TRBJ1-5; the D is unclear. Germline CDR1 reads LNHDA; CDR2 reads SQIVND (reference sequence). Trimming shortened V by 0 bases and J by 1 base, and 13 bases separated the two germline ends. The CDR3 sequence is 17 residues long. The CDR3 here is CASSIDRVGGSNQPQHF. The DNA for the CDR3 is TGTGCCAGTAGTATAGATCGGGTGGGAGGGAGCAATCAGCCCCAGCATTTT.

The rearrangement uses TRBV7-9 and TRBJ1-3; D is ambiguous. CDR1 and CDR2 from the germline V gene are SEHNR and FQNEAQ (reference sequence). V was trimmed by 1 base and J by 2 bases, leaving 6 bases between them. CDR3 length equals 14 residues. The CDR3 loop is CASSLDSPGNTIYF. For the CDR3, the DNA is TGTGCCAGCAGCTTAGACAGCCCTGGAAACACCATATATTTT.

This clone has just a few counts. The sample contains more than one DNA sequence encoding this CDR3. The chain joins TRBV28 to TRBJ1-2; TRBD1 agrees at 9 bases. Germline CDR1 and CDR2: MDHEN and SYDVKM. The length of the CDR3 is 13 residues. Trimming at V came to 6 bases and at J to 4 bases, leaving 3 bases not matched to a gene. The CDR3 DNA reads TGTGCCAGCAGACGACAGGGGGGCTATGGCTACACCTTC. It translates to CASRRQGGYGYTF.

This clone was seen at least ten times. The chain is built from TRBV6-1 and TRBJ2-5, with TRBD2 matching over 8 bases. CDR1 is MNHNS, CDR2 SASEGT, per germline. The CDR3 sequence is 15 residues long. Trimming cost V 0 bases and J 4 bases; bases outside gene matches: 4. The chain's CDR3 is CASSEASGGPETQYF. CDR3 nucleotide sequence: TGTGCCAGCAGTGAAGCGTCGGGGGGGCCAGAGACCCAGTACTTC.

The chain is built from TRBV2 and TRBJ2-1, with 7 bases lining up with TRBD2. CDR3 length: 15 residues. Germline V CDR1 and CDR2: SNHLY, FYNNEI. V shed 6 bases, J shed 9 bases, and the junction held 14 bases outside the gene matches. CDR3 amino acids: CASRGFLGEGFEQFF. The CDR3 DNA reads as TGTGCCAGCAGGGGATTTCTGGGGGAGGGCTTTGAGCAGTTCTTC.

The CDR3 here is CSVESSGGEQYF. The CDR3 coding sequence is TGCAGCGTTGAGTCTAGCGGAGGCGAGCAGTACTTC. V usage is TRBV29-1 and J usage is TRBJ2-7; 7 bases agree with TRBD2. This CDR3 region has 12 residues. The junction had 5 bases not matched to a gene; V was cut back by 3 bases and J by 6 bases. Looked up from germline, CDR1 is SQVTM and CDR2 is ANQGSEA.

The CDR3 sequence is CASSSQESRSYEQYF. As DNA, the CDR3 is TGTGCCAGCAGCAGCCAAGAGTCCCGCTCCTACGAGCAGTACTTC. The V gene is TRBV7-9, the J gene TRBJ2-7, with D uncertain. The CDR3 sequence is 15 residues long. Germline CDR1 reads SEHNR; CDR2 reads FQNEAQ (reference sequence). Deletions cut 5 bases from V and 0 bases from J, with 14 bases between. The whole variable domain, filled in from reference TRBV7-9 and TRBJ2-7, reads DTGVSQNPRHKITKRGQNVTFRCDPISEHNRLYWYRQTLGQGPEFLTYFQNEAQLEKSRLLSDRFSAERPKGSFSTLEIQRTEQGDSAMYLCASSSQESRSYEQYFGPGTRLTVT.

This clone came up a few times. CDR3 region: CASRGQRYGYTF. The CDR3 DNA reads TGTGCCAGCAGGGGACAGAGATATGGCTACACCTTC. The chain employs TRBV27 and TRBJ1-2, with TRBD1 matching over 7 bases. The CDR3 is made up of 12 amino acids. The germline V gene encodes CDR1 MNHEY and CDR2 SMNVEV (reference sequence). Germline trimming cut 6 bases from V and 5 bases from J; bases unmatched to any gene: 3.

The chain carries TRBV5-1 and TRBJ1-2; D remains ambiguous. This CDR3 comprises 17 residues. V lost 0 bases and J lost 6, with 21 bases in between. Per germline, CDR1 SGHRS and CDR2 YFSETQ. In nucleotides, the CDR3 is TGCGCCAGCAGCTTGGTCGTTGGCCTACATCGGGTGGATGGCTACACCTTC. Its protein is CASSLVVGLHRVDGYTF. The full variable domain, its missing parts supplied by reference TRBV5-1 and TRBJ1-2, is KAGVTQTPRYLIKTRGQQVTLSCSPISGHRSVSWYQQTPGQGLQFLFEYFSETQRNKGNFPGRFSGRQFSNSRSEMNVSTLELGDSALYLCASSLVVGLHRVDGYTFGSGTRLTVV.

CDR3 sequence (DNA): TGTGCCAGCAGCTCTAGGACTAGCGGGGGCCAAGAGACCCAGTACTTC. Its protein product is CASSSRTSGGQETQYF. The chain carries TRBV7-8 and TRBJ2-5; 13 bases map to TRBD2. This CDR3 has 16 residues. In germline, CDR1 is SGHVS, CDR2 FQNEAQ. J lost 1 base, V lost 4 bases, and 3 bases had no gene match.

The chain joins TRBV28 to TRBJ2-2, with 9 nucleotides matching TRBD1. Germline loops: CDR1 MDHEN, CDR2 SYDVKM. V gave up 10 bases and J gave up 8 bases; unmatched junction bases: 8. The CDR3 sequence is 13 residues long. The CDR3 protein is CATREQGAGELFF. CDR3 bases: TGTGCCACCCGCGAACAGGGGGCGGGGGAGCTGTTTTTT.

This clone has a single count. The chain links TRBV5-4 to TRBJ2-1; TRBD2 agrees at 12 bases. CDR1 and CDR2 from the germline V gene are SGHNT and YYREEE (reference sequence). The CDR3 has 16 amino acids. Losses at the gene ends were 0 bases for V and 6 bases for J; bases not matched to a gene: 4. This chain's CDR3 is CASSLGPGLAGNEQFF. DNA for the CDR3: TGTGCCAGCAGCTTGGGCCCGGGACTAGCGGGCAATGAGCAGTTCTTC.

This chain joins TRBV6-6 and TRBJ1-5, with D perhaps matching TRBD1 (5 bases). Germline-derived CDR1 and CDR2 are MNHNY and SVGAGI (reference sequence). Trimming removed 6 bases at V and 2 bases at J, with 11 bases between. The CDR3 loop spans 14 amino acids. The CDR3 region has the DNA TGTGCCAGCAGGCCGTCGGGGGGCAATCAGCCCCAGCATTTT. Encoded protein: CASRPSGGNQPQHF.

This rearrangement joins TRBV18 to TRBJ2-7; 14 nucleotides match TRBD2. V lost 2 bases and J lost 3; bases outside the gene matches: 9. This CDR3 has 18 amino acids. The germline V gene has CDR1 KGHSH and CDR2 LQKENI. Here the CDR3 reads CASSPNHPGLAGDYEQYF. The CDR3 DNA follows: TGTGCCAGCTCACCAAATCACCCGGGACTAGCGGGGGACTACGAGCAGTACTTC.

The genes are TRBV6-5 and TRBJ2-1, with D tentatively TRBD2 (6 bases). In germline, CDR1 is MNHEY, CDR2 SVGAGI. V was shortened by 2 bases and J by 4 bases, with 12 bases between the two germline ends. The CDR3 is 15 residues long. CDR3 in amino acids: CASSYQVAEYNEQFF. Here the CDR3 DNA reads TGTGCCAGCAGTTACCAAGTAGCGGAGTACAATGAGCAGTTCTTC.

J is TRBJ2-1 and V is TRBV4-1; 10 bases match TRBD2. J gave up 6 bases and V 1 base, and 15 bases lay outside the gene matches. This CDR3 contains 19 residues. Germline V gene sequence: CDR1 MGHRA, CDR2 YSYEKL. CDR3 sequence: CASSQAPSGRVIEGNEQFF. For the CDR3, the DNA is TGCGCCAGCAGCCAAGCGCCTAGCGGGAGAGTTATAGAGGGCAATGAGCAGTTCTTC.

Here the CDR3 reads CASSEFVMGQEAFF. DNA of the CDR3: TGTGCCAGCAGTGAATTCGTTATGGGACAGGAAGCTTTCTTT. The chain couples TRBV25-1 to TRBJ1-1; 7 positions agree with TRBD1. This CDR3 has 14 amino acids. J gave up 8 bases and V 1 base, and 7 bases lay outside the gene matches. In germline, CDR1 is MGHDK, CDR2 SYGVNS.

The CDR3 bases are TGTGCCAGCAGCCACGGTGACCTCGGGACAGGTATAACCTACGAGCAGTACTTC. Its translation: CASSHGDLGTGITYEQYF. V usage is TRBV11-2 and J usage is TRBJ2-7, with 8 positions matching TRBD1. Germline-derived CDR1 and CDR2 are SGHAT and FQNNGV. This CDR3 is 18 amino acids long. The ends lost 5 bases at V and 2 bases at J; junction bases unmatched: 17.

The chain carries TRBV5-1 and TRBJ1-4; weak D call: TRBD1 (5 bases). The V gene's germline CDR1 is SGHRS and CDR2 YFSETQ. The CDR3 runs 14 residues. V lost 4 bases, J lost 7 bases, and 14 bases lay in between. This CDR3 reads CASSGGGGGEKLFF. Here the CDR3 DNA reads TGCGCCAGCAGCGGCGGGGGAGGAGGTGAAAAACTGTTTTTT. Looking up the rest from reference TRBV5-1 and TRBJ1-4 gives the full variable domain: KAGVTQTPRYLIKTRGQQVTLSCSPISGHRSVSWYQQTPGQGLQFLFEYFSETQRNKGNFPGRFSGRQFSNSRSEMNVSTLELGDSALYLCASSGGGGGEKLFFGSGTQLSVL.